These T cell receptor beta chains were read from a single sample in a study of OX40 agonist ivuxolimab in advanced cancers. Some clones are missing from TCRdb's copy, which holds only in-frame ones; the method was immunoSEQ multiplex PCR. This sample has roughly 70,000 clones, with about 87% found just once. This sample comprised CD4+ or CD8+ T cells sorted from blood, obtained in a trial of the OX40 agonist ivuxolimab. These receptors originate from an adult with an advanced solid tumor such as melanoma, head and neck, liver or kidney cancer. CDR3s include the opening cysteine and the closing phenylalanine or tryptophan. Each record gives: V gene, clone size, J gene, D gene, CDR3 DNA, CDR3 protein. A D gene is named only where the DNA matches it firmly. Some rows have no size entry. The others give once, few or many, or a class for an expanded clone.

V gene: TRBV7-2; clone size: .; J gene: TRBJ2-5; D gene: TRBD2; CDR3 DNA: TGTGCCAGCCGTACTAGCGGGAGTGATTTGACCCAGTACTTC; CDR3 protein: CASRTSGSDLTQYF
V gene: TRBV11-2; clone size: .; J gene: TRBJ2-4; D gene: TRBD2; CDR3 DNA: TGTGCCAGCAGCTTGGATCAGCGGGAGATTCAGTACTTC; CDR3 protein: CASSLDQREIQYF
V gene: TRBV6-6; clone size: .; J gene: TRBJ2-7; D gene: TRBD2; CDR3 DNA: TGTGCCAGCACCGAGCGGGAGCATCCCTACGAGCAGTACTTC; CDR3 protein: CASTEREHPYEQYF
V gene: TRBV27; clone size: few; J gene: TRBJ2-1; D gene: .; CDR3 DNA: TGTGCCAGCCAGACACTAGGGGGTGGGCAGTTCTTC; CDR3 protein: CASQTLGGGQFF
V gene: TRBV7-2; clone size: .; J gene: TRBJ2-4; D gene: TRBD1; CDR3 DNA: TGTGCCAGCAGCCTCCGACAGGGTGCGACGACTCAGTACTTC; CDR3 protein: CASSLRQGATTQYF
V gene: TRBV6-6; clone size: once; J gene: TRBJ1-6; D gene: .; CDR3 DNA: TGTGCCAGCGGATCCCCGGGGACGAATAATTCACCCCTCCACTTT; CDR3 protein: CASGSPGTNNSPLHF
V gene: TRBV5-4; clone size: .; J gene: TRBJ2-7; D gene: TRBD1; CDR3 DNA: TGTGCCAGCAGCTTGGATGGGACAGGGGGTGGTGAGCAGTACTTC; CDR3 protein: CASSLDGTGGGEQYF
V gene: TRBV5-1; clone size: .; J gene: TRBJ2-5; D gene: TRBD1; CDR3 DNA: TGCGCCAGCAGCTCGGGACAGGACCAAGAGACCCAGTACTTC; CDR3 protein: CASSSGQDQETQYF
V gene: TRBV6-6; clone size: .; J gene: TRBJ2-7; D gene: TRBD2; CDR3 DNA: TGTGCCAGCAGTTACTCCGGGACTAGCGCCTACGAGCAGTACTTC; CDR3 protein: CASSYSGTSAYEQYF
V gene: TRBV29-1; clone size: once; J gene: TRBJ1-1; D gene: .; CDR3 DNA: TGCAGCGCTGGTGATACTGAAGCTTTCTTT; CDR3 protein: CSAGDTEAFF
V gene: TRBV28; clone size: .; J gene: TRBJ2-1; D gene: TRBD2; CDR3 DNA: TGTGCCAGCACCCCGAGCTCCAGCGGGATTTACAATGAGCAGTTCTTC; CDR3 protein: CASTPSSSGIYNEQFF
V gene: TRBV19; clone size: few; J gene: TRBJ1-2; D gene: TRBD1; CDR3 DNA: TGTGCCAGTAAGGGCAACAGGGGGCTAGGCTATGGCTACACCTTC; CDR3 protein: CASKGNRGLGYGYTF
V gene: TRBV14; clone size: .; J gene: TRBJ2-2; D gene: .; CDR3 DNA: TGTGCCAGCAGCCAACCCTTAACTAGCCTAAACACCGGGGAGCTGTTTTTT; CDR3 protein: CASSQPLTSLNTGELFF
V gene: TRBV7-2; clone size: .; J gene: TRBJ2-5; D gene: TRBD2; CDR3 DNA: TGTGCCAGCAGCCTTCCAGCGGGGCGGGGAGAGACCCAGTACTTC; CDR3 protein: CASSLPAGRGETQYF